This entry features one TCR beta chain sequence. Its specific antigen is unknown. Base quality data are lacking; no much larger clone is found one base away. The data stem from a study of blood T cell repertoires in COVID-19 (dated by TCRdb to between 2020 and 2021). At the level of the whole study: Samples covering the acute and convalescent phases of COVID-19 were provided by collaborators in the United States, Italy and Spain. The material from the prospective study consisted of cDNA or gDNA derived from T cells, B-cell-depleted T cells, or PBMCs. The dataset comprised deeply sampled blood TCRbeta repertoires from subjects exposed to, actively infected with, or recovered from COVID-19. A freely available public database, intended as a resource for researchers studying the immune response to SARS-CoV-2, is where the repertoires were released. Samples came from the ongoing ImmuneRACE study (first 160 participants) plus 1,254 subjects from 6 global collaborators. Sample metadata almost always included a de-identified subject ID, COVID-19 status, age in years and sex. Where available, HLA class I and class II types were obtained from metadata supplied by the sample provider rather than from assay-based typing.

In the prospective study, participants were roughly 18 to 95 years old, resided in 20 to 30 geographic areas of the United States, and were enrolled through a virtual design. To assign participants to cohorts, the prospective study relied on clinical history that participants themselves reported in a screening survey and a study questionnaire. Recovered participants in ImmuneRACE Cohort 3 were defined by two consecutive negative NP/OP PCR tests, clearance by a healthcare professional, or resolution of symptoms. Mobile phlebotomists in the prospective study collected whole blood, serum and a nasopharyngeal or oropharyngeal swab from every participant. Participants in the prospective study had the option to provide additional blood draws and questionnaires over an approximately two-month period. Blood samples from the prospective study were shipped frozen or at room temperature prior to DNA extraction.

The junction shows trimming of 5 bases on V and 14 bases on J, and the gene matches do not reach 17 bases of it. CDR1 LNHDA and CDR2 SQIVND are derived from the germline V gene (reference sequence). Spanning cysteine to phenylalanine, the CDR3 consists of 17 amino acids. Only the CDR3 portion is preserved as DNA: 51 bases, with reading frame beginning at the first base. The immunoSEQ Assay, a bias-controlled multiplex PCR, was used to amplify TCRbeta CDR3 regions from genomic DNA. As for the original processing: Within the assay, amplification of reference gene primers was used to estimate how many nucleated cells each sample contained. Sequence reads were collapsed and filtered to measure the absolute abundance of every unique TCRbeta CDR3 rearrangement. For each sample, productive Simpson clonality was calculated as the square root of Simpson's diversity index over productive rearrangements. TCRdb mirrors the immuneACCESS table, restricted to in-frame sequences. Some clones are absent from its copies; in checked studies, under half trace to an unresolved V gene, and the reason for the others is unknown. V, J and clone size were drawn from that table, and D and trimming were deduced from the DNA. This sample is represented by 360,000 or so clones; about nine tenths of them were singletons. The biggest ten clones account for 1.7% of the sample.

General study outcomes and caveats: The quantity of clinical and demographic metadata differed by source and by participant and was supplied without curation.

The receptor comes from a woman under 40 who had recovered from COVID-19. Sequencing was carried out using PBMCs or T cells enriched from blood (not recorded which). Rearrangement joined TRBV19 to TRBJ2-3; 15 middle bases align to TRBD2. The CDR3 reads as follows: CASSGSELGLAGGNSYF. At the DNA level, the sequence is TGTGCCAGTAGTGGGTCCGAGCTGGGACTAGCGGGGGGAAACTCGTATTTT.